This T cell receptor (beta chain) was identified during a study of CD8+ T cells in alopecia areata. The overall study: Tofacitinib administration to treated patients was oral, at 5 to 10 mg twice daily. The study's findings and limits: There were also resident alphabeta T cells of normal skin sequenced in scalp samples. Relative to normal scalp, lesional scalp, especially alopecia totalis/universalis, showed higher clonality.

This clone was seen only a few times. The target antigen is unknown. Sequencing used cDNA as its template, made by extracting RNA and reverse transcribing it. Using immunoSEQ multiplex PCR, the repertoire was profiled, and TCRdb retains in-frame clones only, with some absent. This table has some 16,000 clones, about 61% appearing once. Samples from alopecia areata patients were lesional scalp punch biopsies and peripheral blood. The sequence was collected from a human donor with alopecia areata. The source material was skin.

The CDR3 reads CASSHGTSTGGEQFF. Here the CDR3 DNA reads TGCGCCAGCAGCCACGGGACTAGCACGGGGGGTGAGCAGTTCTTC. This rearrangement joins TRBV4-1 to TRBJ2-1; TRBD2 matches 9 bases. CDR1 MGHRA and CDR2 YSYEKL come from the germline V gene. V gave up 3 bases and J gave up 9 bases; unmatched junction bases: 9. The CDR3 loop spans 15 amino acids.